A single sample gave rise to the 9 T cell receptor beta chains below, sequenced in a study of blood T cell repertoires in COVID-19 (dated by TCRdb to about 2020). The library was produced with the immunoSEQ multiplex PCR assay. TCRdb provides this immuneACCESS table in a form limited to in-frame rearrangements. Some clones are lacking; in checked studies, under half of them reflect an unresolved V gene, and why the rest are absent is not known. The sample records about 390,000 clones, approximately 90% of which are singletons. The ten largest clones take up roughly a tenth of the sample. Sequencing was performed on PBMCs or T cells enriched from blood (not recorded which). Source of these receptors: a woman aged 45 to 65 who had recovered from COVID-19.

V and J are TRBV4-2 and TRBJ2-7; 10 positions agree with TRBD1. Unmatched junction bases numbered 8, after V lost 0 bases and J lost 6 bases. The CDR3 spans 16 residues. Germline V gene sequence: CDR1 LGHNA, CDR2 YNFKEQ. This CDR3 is CASSQEVRDRGGEQYF. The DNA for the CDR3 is TGTGCCAGCAGCCAAGAGGTACGGGACAGGGGCGGCGAGCAGTACTTC.

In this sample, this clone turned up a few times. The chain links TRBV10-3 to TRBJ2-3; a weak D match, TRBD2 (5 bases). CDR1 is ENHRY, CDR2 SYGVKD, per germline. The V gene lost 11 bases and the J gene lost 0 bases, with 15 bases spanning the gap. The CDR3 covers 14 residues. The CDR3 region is CAHGRDSSTDTQYF. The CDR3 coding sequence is TGTGCCCATGGACGGGATTCTAGCACAGATACGCAGTATTTT.

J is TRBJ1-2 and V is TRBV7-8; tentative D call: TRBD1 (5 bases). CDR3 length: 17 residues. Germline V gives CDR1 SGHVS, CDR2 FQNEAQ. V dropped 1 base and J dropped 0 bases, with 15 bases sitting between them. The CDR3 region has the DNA TGTGCCAGCAGCTTAGAAACGACAGTTACAGCTAACTATGGCTACACCTTC. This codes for CASSLETTVTANYGYTF.

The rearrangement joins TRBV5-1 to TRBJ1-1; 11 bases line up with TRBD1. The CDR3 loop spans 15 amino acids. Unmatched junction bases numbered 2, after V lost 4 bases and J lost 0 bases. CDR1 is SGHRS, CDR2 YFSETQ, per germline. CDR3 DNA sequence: TGCGCCAGCAGCGGGACAGGGGGTTTGAACACTGAAGCTTTCTTT. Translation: CASSGTGGLNTEAFF.

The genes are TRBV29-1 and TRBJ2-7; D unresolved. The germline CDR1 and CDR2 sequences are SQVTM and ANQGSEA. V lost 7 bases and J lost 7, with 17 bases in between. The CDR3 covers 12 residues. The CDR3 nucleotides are TGCAGCGCCGGTGCCCAGGTAGGAGAGCAGTACTTC. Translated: CSAGAQVGEQYF.

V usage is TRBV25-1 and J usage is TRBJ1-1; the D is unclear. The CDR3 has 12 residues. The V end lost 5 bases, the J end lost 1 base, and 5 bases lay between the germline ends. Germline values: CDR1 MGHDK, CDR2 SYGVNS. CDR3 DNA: TGTGCCAGCAGTTCGGGGAACACTGAAGCTTTCTTT. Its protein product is CASSSGNTEAFF.

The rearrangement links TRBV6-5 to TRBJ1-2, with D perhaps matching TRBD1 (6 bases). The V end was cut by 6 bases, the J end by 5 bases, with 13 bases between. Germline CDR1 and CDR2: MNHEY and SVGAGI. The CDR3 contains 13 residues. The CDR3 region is CASRGGVRYGYTF. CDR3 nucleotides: TGTGCCAGCAGAGGGGGGGTTAGGTATGGCTACACCTTC.

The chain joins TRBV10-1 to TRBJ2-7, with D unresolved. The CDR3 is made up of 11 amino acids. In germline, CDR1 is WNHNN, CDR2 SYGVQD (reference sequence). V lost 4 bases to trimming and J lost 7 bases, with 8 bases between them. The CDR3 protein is CASSVQREQYF. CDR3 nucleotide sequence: TGCGCCAGCAGTGTCCAGAGGGAGCAGTACTTC.

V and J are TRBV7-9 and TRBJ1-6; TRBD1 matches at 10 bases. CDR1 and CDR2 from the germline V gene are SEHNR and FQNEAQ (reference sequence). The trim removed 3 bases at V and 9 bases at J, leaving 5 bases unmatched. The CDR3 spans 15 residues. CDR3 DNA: TGTGCCAGCAGCTTCGGGACAGGGGTATTTTCACCCCTCCACTTT. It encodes CASSFGTGVFSPLHF.